This T cell receptor beta chain was retrieved from a study of blood T cell repertoires in COVID-19. Across the whole study: COVID-19 samples, acute and convalescent, were from the United States, Italy and Spain. The analysed material was cDNA or gDNA that came from T cells, B-cell-depleted T cells, or PBMCs.

The cohort comprised adults aged about 18 to 100 years residing in under 25 US areas. Participants' own reports of clinical history determined their cohort assignment. Using immunoSEQ multiplex PCR, the repertoire was profiled, and TCRdb retains in-frame clones only, with some absent. The repertoire holds 140,000 to 150,000 clones, with around 89% as singletons. The specimen sequenced was PBMCs or T cells enriched from blood (not recorded which). The source of this sequence is a woman aged 25 to 39 with acute COVID-19.

For the CDR3, the DNA is TGTGCCAGCTCACCAGAACTAGCGACGGTTGAGCAGTTCTTC. Translation gives CASSPELATVEQFF. This chain joins TRBV18 and TRBJ2-1, with TRBD2 matching 7 bases. The CDR3 is made up of 14 amino acids. Germline V CDR1 and CDR2: KGHSH, LQKENI. V lost 2 bases, J lost 9 bases, and 7 bases stayed unmatched.